The next 27 T cell receptor beta chains were all read from a single sample in a study of cytomegalovirus exposure and HLA in healthy donors. Assay: immunoSEQ multiplex PCR; the TCRdb copy retains only in-frame clones and omits some. The table shows 35,000 to 50,000 clones, with 90% to 95% occurring only once. Source material: PBMCs. Source of these receptors: a woman aged 18-35 years in good health and CMV-seronegative.

The chain couples TRBV30 to TRBJ2-7; tentative D call: TRBD1 (6 bases). V was pared by 7 bases and J by 6 bases, with 16 bases between. CDR1 is GTSNPN and CDR2 is SVGIG in the germline V gene (reference sequence). The CDR3 sequence is 12 residues long. CDR3 protein: CAFRQESSEQYF. The CDR3 region has the DNA TGTGCCTTCCGACAGGAGAGTAGCGAGCAGTACTTC.

The V call is TRBV5-6, the J call TRBJ2-1; TRBD2 might be the D (6 bases). Germline V gene data show CDR1 as SGHDT and CDR2 as YYEEEE. V lost 0 bases, J lost 5 bases, and 15 bases lay in between. This CDR3 has 16 amino acids. CDR3 loop: CASSLGPAGLDNEQFF. The CDR3 DNA is TGTGCCAGCAGCTTGGGCCCTGCGGGGTTGGACAATGAGCAGTTCTTC.

This rearrangement joins TRBV7-9 to TRBJ2-7, with TRBD2 identical over 9 bases. V dropped 1 base and J dropped 7; count of bases not matched to a gene: 8. The CDR3 extends over 15 amino acids. From germline, CDR1 is SEHNR and CDR2 FQNEAQ (reference sequence). CDR3 coding DNA: TGTGCCAGCAGCTTAGGGGGTGGCGGGAGGGGAGAGCAGTACTTC. It translates to CASSLGGGGRGEQYF. Full variable domain (remainder filled in from reference TRBV7-9 and TRBJ2-7): DTGVSQNPRHKITKRGQNVTFRCDPISEHNRLYWYRQTLGQGPEFLTYFQNEAQLEKSRLLSDRFSAERPKGSFSTLEIQRTEQGDSAMYLCASSLGGGGRGEQYFGPGTRLTVT.

The chain joins TRBV19 to TRBJ1-1; D perhaps matches TRBD1 (5 bases). The CDR3 covers 15 residues. Trimming pared 3 bases from V and 0 bases from J, leaving 11 bases between. Germline assignment: CDR1 LNHDA and CDR2 SQIVND (reference sequence). As DNA, the CDR3 is TGTGCCAGTAGTATGTATACAGGAGTGAACACTGAAGCTTTCTTT. Protein: CASSMYTGVNTEAFF.

The chain is built from TRBV5-4 and TRBJ1-1; 11 nucleotides agree with TRBD1. Germline V gene lookup returns CDR1 SGHNT and CDR2 YYREEE (reference sequence). V was pared by 4 bases and J by 5 bases, with 10 bases of the junction left unmatched. CDR3 size: 16 residues. CDR3 nucleotides: TGTGCCAGCAGCCCGCCGGGGGACAGGGGGAAGACTGAAGCTTTCTTT. It yields the protein CASSPPGDRGKTEAFF. Based on the CDR3 plus reference TRBV5-4 and TRBJ1-1, the full variable domain is ETGVTQSPTHLIKTRGQQVTLRCSSQSGHNTVSWYQQALGQGPQFIFQYYREEENGRGNFPPRFSGLQFPNYSSELNVNALELDDSALYLCASSPPGDRGKTEAFFGQGTRLTVV.

Here the CDR3 reads CAKGAFVRGSQPQHF. The CDR3, as DNA: TGCGCCAAGGGGGCCTTTGTAAGGGGCAGCCAGCCCCAGCATTTT. The chain joins TRBV10-1 to TRBJ1-5; 7 nucleotides agree with TRBD1. The V gene end was trimmed by 10 bases and the J gene end by 7 bases; junction bases not matched to a gene: 16. The CDR3 consists of 15 residues. CDR1 WNHNN and CDR2 SYGVQD come from the germline V gene (reference sequence).

The rearrangement links TRBV10-3 to TRBJ1-4; D call uncertain. CDR3 size: 12 residues. V shed 4 bases and J shed 8 bases, with 8 bases lying between them. Germline V gene data show CDR1 as ENHRY and CDR2 as SYGVKD. The CDR3 is CAISVGGEKLFF. In DNA form, the CDR3 reads TGTGCCATCAGTGTCGGAGGGGAAAAACTGTTTTTT.

The rearrangement links TRBV5-4 to TRBJ2-1; TRBD2 matches at 7 bases. The CDR3 has 17 residues. With 1 base clipped from V and 0 bases from J, the junction kept 7 bases outside the gene matches. Germline assignment: CDR1 SGHNT and CDR2 YYREEE (reference sequence). Written as DNA, the CDR3 is TGTGCCAGCAGCTTGTCTGGCGGGAGTAACTCCTACAATGAGCAGTTCTTC. Amino acid sequence: CASSLSGGSNSYNEQFF.

Concerning this clone: This may come from a read error, since a much larger clone is one base off. The same CDR3 can be traced to other DNA sequences in this sample. This chain joins TRBV10-2 and TRBJ2-7, with TRBD1 matching 8 bases. The CDR3 length is 14 residues. Germline V gives CDR1 WSHSY, CDR2 SAAADI. CDR3 residues: CASSESYRGYEQYF. DNA for the CDR3: TGCGCTAGCAGTGAGTCGTACAGGGGGTACGAGCAGTACTTC.

The table lists this clone with a count of one. This sequence joins TRBV7-8 and TRBJ2-3; the match to TRBD2 covers 12 bases. V trimming: 1 base; J trimming: 2 bases; junction bases outside the gene matches: 4. The CDR3 has 17 residues. Per germline, CDR1 SGHVS and CDR2 FQNEAQ. As DNA, the CDR3 is TGTGCCAGCAGCTTAGTCCCTAGCGGGGGGGCCACAGATACGCAGTATTTT. Its translation: CASSLVPSGGATDTQYF.

The CDR3 loop is CAWSVRSGEQYF. CDR3 DNA: TGTGCCTGGAGTGTACGAAGCGGCGAGCAGTACTTC. The chain links TRBV30 to TRBJ2-7; a weak D match, TRBD2 (5 bases). The CDR3 sequence is 12 residues long. From germline, CDR1 is GTSNPN and CDR2 SVGIG (reference sequence). The V end lost 0 bases, the J end lost 6 bases, and 9 bases lay between the germline ends. The variable domain in full, with the rest retrieved from reference TRBV30 and TRBJ2-7, is SQTIHQWPATLVQPVGSPLSLECTVEGTSNPNLYWYRQAAGRGLQLLFYSVGIGQISSEVPQNLSASRPQDRQFILSSKKLLLSDSGFYLCAWSVRSGEQYFGPGTRLTVT.

The sample holds one count of this clone. The chain has TRBV30 and TRBJ1-4; D is uncertain. Germline CDR1 GTSNPN, CDR2 SVGIG (reference sequence). The V and J ends lost 5 bases and 7 bases respectively, with 8 bases between them. This CDR3 has 11 residues. The chain's CDR3 is CAWSVGEKLFF. The CDR3 DNA reads as TGTGCCTGGTCGGTTGGTGAAAAACTGTTTTTT.

The J gene is TRBJ1-2, the V gene TRBV9; D is unclear. V shed 0 bases and J shed 8 bases, with 14 bases lying between them. Per the germline V gene, CDR1 is SGDLS and CDR2 is YYNGEE. The CDR3 is 14 amino acids. CDR3 bases: TGTGCCAGCAGCGTAGATTCCCCGGCGGAAGGCTACACCTTC. Protein sequence: CASSVDSPAEGYTF.

This chain uses TRBV4-1 with TRBJ2-1; a possible D gene is TRBD1 (7 bases). The CDR3 length is 18 residues. CDR1 and CDR2 (germline): MGHRA, YSYEKL. V was clipped by 4 bases and J by 4 bases, with 23 bases between them. The CDR3 nucleotides read TGCGCCAGCAGCCCAGGGGGTAAAGGGCAGGGGAGGTACAATGAGCAGTTCTTC. It is translated as CASSPGGKGQGRYNEQFF.

V is TRBV27 and J is TRBJ2-6, with 7 positions matching TRBD1. The CDR3 contains 16 residues. Looked up from germline, CDR1 is MNHEY and CDR2 is SMNVEV (reference sequence). The J segment lost 3 bases and the V segment lost 3 bases, leaving 5 bases of the junction unmatched. The CDR3 sequence: CASSFGTVVGANVLTF. CDR3 DNA: TGTGCCAGCAGTTTCGGGACAGTAGTTGGGGCCAACGTCCTGACTTTC.

The V call is TRBV28, the J call TRBJ2-3; TRBD2 might be the D (6 bases). The germline V and J ends were trimmed by 1 base and 0 bases, with 11 bases remaining between them. The germline V gene encodes CDR1 MDHEN and CDR2 SYDVKM. The CDR3 has 16 amino acids. The CDR3 DNA reads as TGTGCCAGCAGTTTATCGGGCGGGGCTAGCACAGATACGCAGTATTTT. Its translation: CASSLSGGASTDTQYF.

Only one count was recorded for this clone. The chain employs TRBV7-8 and TRBJ1-5; D remains ambiguous. Germline CDR1 SGHVS, CDR2 FQNEAQ. Trimming cost V 2 bases and J 7 bases, with 9 bases left between them. The CDR3 is made up of 13 amino acids. The CDR3 DNA follows: TGTGCCAGCAGCTTACAAGAGAACCAGCCCCAGCATTTT. Its protein is CASSLQENQPQHF.

The V and J genes are TRBV14 and TRBJ2-1, with D possibly matching TRBD2 (7 bases). Trimming shortened V by 4 bases and J by 4 bases, and 20 bases separated the two germline ends. CDR1 is SGHDN, CDR2 FVKESK, per germline. The CDR3 totals 17 residues. The CDR3 is CASSLSGGLGRYNEQFF. The CDR3 DNA follows: TGTGCCAGCAGCCTCTCGGGGGGCCTCGGGAGATACAATGAGCAGTTCTTC.

V usage is TRBV7-9 and J usage is TRBJ2-7; a weak D match, TRBD1 (5 bases). V shed 1 base and J shed 7 bases, with 20 bases lying between them. The CDR3 spans 16 residues. Germline values: CDR1 SEHNR, CDR2 FQNEAQ (reference sequence). Here the CDR3 reads CASSLEREGAGKEQYF. CDR3 DNA: TGTGCCAGCAGCTTAGAGCGAGAAGGGGCAGGGAAAGAGCAGTACTTC.

This chain uses TRBV5-4 with TRBJ2-7; 7 bases are a match to TRBD1. V shed 0 bases, J shed 0 bases, and the junction held 3 bases outside the gene matches. In germline, CDR1 is SGHNT, CDR2 YYREEE (reference sequence). The length of the CDR3 is 15 residues. CDR3 region: CASSLEQGNSYEQYF. In DNA form, the CDR3 reads TGTGCCAGCAGCTTGGAACAGGGGAACTCCTACGAGCAGTACTTC.

The genes are TRBV7-2 and TRBJ2-2; 7 bases are shared with TRBD2. The CDR3 is 15 amino acids. The V gene's germline CDR1 is SGHTA and CDR2 FQGNSA. V dropped 1 base and J dropped 7; count of bases not matched to a gene: 6. This chain's CDR3 is CASSLEGLAVGELFF. DNA for the CDR3: TGTGCCAGCAGCTTAGAGGGGCTAGCGGTCGGGGAGCTGTTTTTT.

V and J are TRBV7-8 and TRBJ1-2, with 10 bases identical to TRBD1. V shed 4 bases and J 2 bases; nucleotides not matched to a gene: 1. This CDR3 region has 14 residues. CDR1 and CDR2 (germline): SGHVS, FQNEAQ. The CDR3 coding sequence is TGTGCCAGCAGCTCGGGACAGGGGAACTATGGCTACACCTTC. Residues: CASSSGQGNYGYTF.

This rearrangement joins TRBV27 to TRBJ2-7; D call uncertain. Germline loops: CDR1 MNHEY, CDR2 SMNVEV (reference sequence). This CDR3 has 12 amino acids. V was pared by 4 bases and J by 3 bases, with 7 bases between. In DNA form, the CDR3 reads TGTGCCAGCAGTTATGGCGGCTACGAGCAGTACTTC. Protein product: CASSYGGYEQYF.

The J gene is TRBJ2-5, the V gene TRBV19; TRBD1 might be the D (6 bases). CDR3 length equals 14 residues. V was trimmed by 3 bases and J by 0 bases, leaving 8 bases between them. Germline V lookup: CDR1 LNHDA, CDR2 SQIVND (reference sequence). Written as DNA, the CDR3 is TGTGCCAGTAGTATCCGGGACAACCAAGAGACCCAGTACTTC. Translation gives CASSIRDNQETQYF.

This sequence joins TRBV10-3 and TRBJ2-2, with 15 positions matching TRBD2. The germline V gene has CDR1 ENHRY and CDR2 SYGVKD. The CDR3 loop spans 17 amino acids. After removal of 6 bases from V and 4 bases from J, the junction contained 6 bases not matched to a gene. CDR3 sequence (DNA): TGTGCCATCAGGACCGGGACTAGCGGGGGGCCCACCGGGGAGCTGTTTTTT. Protein product: CAIRTGTSGGPTGELFF.

This rearrangement joins TRBV2 to TRBJ2-2, with D uncertain. The CDR3 sequence is 13 residues long. Trimming took 3 bases from V and 6 from J, leaving 8 bases between them. Germline CDR1 and CDR2: SNHLY and FYNNEI. The CDR3 sequence is CASSEAPPGELFF. CDR3 nucleotide sequence: TGTGCCAGCAGTGAGGCCCCCCCCGGGGAGCTGTTTTTT.

This chain connects TRBV2 to TRBJ2-7; 9 bases match TRBD2. V lost 6 bases, J lost 1 base, and 10 bases stayed unmatched. The V gene's germline CDR1 is SNHLY and CDR2 FYNNEI. The CDR3 length is 16 residues. CDR3 nucleotides: TGTGCCAGCAGAGCAGGGCTAGCGGGGATTTCCTACGAGCAGTACTTC. It translates to CASRAGLAGISYEQYF.